These T cell receptor beta chains were read from a single sample in a study of CD8+ T cells in alopecia areata. The assay was immunoSEQ multiplex PCR, and TCRdb's table has in-frame clones only and misses some. The sample has 200,000 to 250,000 clones, 64% seen once. The starting material was CD4+ T cells sorted from blood, obtained at week 4, from a patient treated with tofacitinib. All receptors derive from a human donor with alopecia areata. CDR3s include the opening cysteine and the closing phenylalanine or tryptophan. A D gene is named only where the DNA matches it firmly. Rows give clone size only sometimes, using once, few, many, or a class for an expanded clone.

TRBV5-8	-	TRBJ2-6	-	TGTGCCAGCAGCGACGGTTCTGGGGCCAACGTCCTGACTTTC	CASSDGSGANVLTF
TRBV29-1	-	TRBJ2-2	-	TGCAGCGTTCTCATAGGGCAGGCCGGTCCCGGGGAGCTGTTTTTT	CSVLIGQAGPGELFF
TRBV18	-	TRBJ2-7	-	TGTGCCAGCTCACCCCTGCAGGGACCCTACGAGCAGTACTTC	CASSPLQGPYEQYF
TRBV4-2	TRBD1	TRBJ2-5	few	TGTGCCAGCAGCCCAGGGACAGCTGGCCAAGAGACCCAGTACTTC	CASSPGTAGQETQYF
TRBV4-3	-	TRBJ1-4	-	TGCGCCAGCAGCCAAGCGGAGGGGCAGCGCGAAAAACTGTTTTTT	CASSQAEGQREKLFF
TRBV2	-	TRBJ2-5	few	TGTGCCAGCAGTGCTGGCAGGGCCGGAGGGGAGACCCAGTACTTC	CASSAGRAGGETQYF
TRBV5-1	-	TRBJ2-5	-	TGCGCCAGCAGCTTGAGTACAGGAAGGGAGACCCAGTACTTC	CASSLSTGRETQYF
TRBV6-5	-	TRBJ2-7	few	TGTGCCAGCAGTCCGAGACCGGGCCAGGCCTACGAGCAGTACTTC	CASSPRPGQAYEQYF
TRBV14	-	TRBJ1-5	-	TGTGCCAGCAGTCAGAACGGGGGCAATCAGCCCCAGCATTTT	CASSQNGGNQPQHF
TRBV5-1	TRBD2	TRBJ2-1	-	TGCGCCAGCAGCTTAGGTCAGCGGGGGGCGATCTCCTACAATGAGCAGTTCTTC	CASSLGQRGAISYNEQFF
TRBV6-1	-	TRBJ2-6	-	TGTGCCAGCAGTGAATCCTCCGCTGGGGCCAACGTCCTGACTTTC	CASSESSAGANVLTF
TRBV10-3	-	TRBJ2-3	-	TGTGCCACAACCCCGGGGGCCCTGAGCACAGATACGCAGTATTTT	CATTPGALSTDTQYF
TRBV10-3	TRBD2	TRBJ2-3	-	TGTGCCATCAGTGAGTCGACACGGACTAGCGCAACGGATTTT	CAISESTRTSATDF
TRBV29-1	TRBD1	TRBJ2-7	-	TGCAGCGTTGGGCACCGGGACAGGAGGGGGTTCGAGCAGTACTTC	CSVGHRDRRGFEQYF
TRBV5-6	-	TRBJ1-3	few	TGTGCCAGCAGCCGCCGGGGCTCTGGAAACACCATATATTTT	CASSRRGSGNTIYF
TRBV12-5	TRBD2	TRBJ2-5	-	TGTGCTAGTGGTTTGCCCGCTGGAACTAGCGGGGGCTCGTACCAAGAGACCCAGTACTTC	CASGLPAGTSGGSYQETQYF
TRBV4-1	-	TRBJ1-2	once	TGCGCCAGCAGCCACCTTGGACGGCGGACTAACTATGGCTACACCTTC	CASSHLGRRTNYGYTF
TRBV7-2	-	TRBJ1-1	few	TGTGCCAGCAGCTTATCAGGACAGATGAACACTGAAGCTTTCTTT	CASSLSGQMNTEAFF